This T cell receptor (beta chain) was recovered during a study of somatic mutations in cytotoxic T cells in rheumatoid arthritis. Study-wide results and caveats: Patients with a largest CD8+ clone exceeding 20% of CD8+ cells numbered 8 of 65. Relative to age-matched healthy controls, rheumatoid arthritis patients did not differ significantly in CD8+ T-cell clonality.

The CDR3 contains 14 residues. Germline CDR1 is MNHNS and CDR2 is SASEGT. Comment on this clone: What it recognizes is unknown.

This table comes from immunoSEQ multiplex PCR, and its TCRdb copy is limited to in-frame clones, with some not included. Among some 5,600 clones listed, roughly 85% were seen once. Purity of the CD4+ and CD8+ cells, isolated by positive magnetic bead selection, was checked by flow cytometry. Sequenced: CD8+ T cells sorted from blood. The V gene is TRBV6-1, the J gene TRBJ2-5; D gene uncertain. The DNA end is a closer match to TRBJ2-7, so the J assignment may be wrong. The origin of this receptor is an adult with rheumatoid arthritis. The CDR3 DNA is TGTGCCAGCAGTGCCAACATGGGGTCCAGCGAGCAGTACTTC. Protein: CASSANMGSSEQYF.